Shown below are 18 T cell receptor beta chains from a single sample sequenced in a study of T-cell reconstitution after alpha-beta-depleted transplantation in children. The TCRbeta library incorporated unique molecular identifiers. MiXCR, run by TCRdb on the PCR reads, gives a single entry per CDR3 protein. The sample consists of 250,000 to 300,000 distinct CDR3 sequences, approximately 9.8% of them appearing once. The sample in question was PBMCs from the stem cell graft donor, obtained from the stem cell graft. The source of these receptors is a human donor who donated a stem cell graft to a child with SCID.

CDR3 sequence: CASSVGVDTQYF. CDR3 nucleotide sequence: TGTGCCAGCAGTGTAGGGGTAGATACGCAGTATTTT. The V call is TRBV12-3 or TRBV12-4, the J call TRBJ2-3; TRBD1 is a possible D gene (5 bases). This CDR3 is 12 amino acids long. V lost 5 bases to trimming and J lost 5 bases, with 8 bases between them.

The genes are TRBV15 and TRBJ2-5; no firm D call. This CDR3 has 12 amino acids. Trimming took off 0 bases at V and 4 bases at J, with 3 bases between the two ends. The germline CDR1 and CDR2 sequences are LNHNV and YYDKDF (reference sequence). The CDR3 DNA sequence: TGTGCCACCAGCAGAGAACGAGAGACCCAGTACTTC. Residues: CATSRERETQYF.

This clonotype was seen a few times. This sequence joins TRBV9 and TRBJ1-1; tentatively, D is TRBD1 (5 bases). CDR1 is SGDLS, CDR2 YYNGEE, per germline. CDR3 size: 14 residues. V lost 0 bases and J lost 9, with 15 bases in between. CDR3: CASSVVTDSSQAFF. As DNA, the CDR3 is TGTGCCAGCAGCGTAGTGACAGACTCTAGTCAAGCTTTCTTT. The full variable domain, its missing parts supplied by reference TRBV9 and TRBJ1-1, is DSGVTQTPKHLITATGQRVTLRCSPRSGDLSVYWYQQSLDQGLQFLIQYYNGEERAKGNILERFSAQQFPDLHSELNLSSLELGDSALYFCASSVVTDSSQAFFGQGTRLTVV.

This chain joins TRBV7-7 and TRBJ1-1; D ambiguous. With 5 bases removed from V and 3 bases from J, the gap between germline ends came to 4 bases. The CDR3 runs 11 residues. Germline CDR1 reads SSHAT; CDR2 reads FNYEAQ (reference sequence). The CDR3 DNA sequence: TGTGCCAGCAGCGTACACACTGAAGCTTTCTTT. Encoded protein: CASSVHTEAFF.

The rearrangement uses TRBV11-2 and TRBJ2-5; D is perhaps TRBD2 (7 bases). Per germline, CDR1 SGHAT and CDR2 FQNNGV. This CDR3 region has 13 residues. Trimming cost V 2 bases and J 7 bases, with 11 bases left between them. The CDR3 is CASSLNREGTQYF. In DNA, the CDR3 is TGTGCCAGCAGCTTAAACAGGGAGGGGACCCAGTACTTC.

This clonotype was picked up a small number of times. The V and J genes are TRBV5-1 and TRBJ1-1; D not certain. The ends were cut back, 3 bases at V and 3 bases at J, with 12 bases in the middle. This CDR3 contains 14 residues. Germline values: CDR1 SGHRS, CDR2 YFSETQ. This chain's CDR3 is CASSSARIDTEAFF. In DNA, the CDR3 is TGCGCCAGCAGCTCGGCCAGGATCGACACTGAAGCTTTCTTT.

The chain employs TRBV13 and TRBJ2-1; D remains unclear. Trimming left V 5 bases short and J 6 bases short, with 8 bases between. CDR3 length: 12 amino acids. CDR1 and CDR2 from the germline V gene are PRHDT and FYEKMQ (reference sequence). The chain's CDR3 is CASSPIVNEQFF. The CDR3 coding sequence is TGTGCCAGCAGCCCGATCGTCAATGAGCAGTTCTTC.

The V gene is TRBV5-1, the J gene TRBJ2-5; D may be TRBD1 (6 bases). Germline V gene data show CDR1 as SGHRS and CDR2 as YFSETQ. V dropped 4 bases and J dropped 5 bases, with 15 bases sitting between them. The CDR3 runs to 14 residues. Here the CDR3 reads CASSINTGMETQYF. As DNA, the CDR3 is TGCGCCAGCAGCATCAACACAGGGATGGAGACCCAGTACTTC.

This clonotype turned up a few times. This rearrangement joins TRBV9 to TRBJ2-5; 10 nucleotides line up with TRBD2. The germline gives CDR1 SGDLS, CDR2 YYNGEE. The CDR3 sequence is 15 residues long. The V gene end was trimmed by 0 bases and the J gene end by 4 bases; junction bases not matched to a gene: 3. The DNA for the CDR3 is TGTGCCAGCAGCGTAGGTAGCGGGGGGCGAGAGACCCAGTACTTC. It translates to CASSVGSGGRETQYF. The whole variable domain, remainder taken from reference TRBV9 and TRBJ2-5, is DSGVTQTPKHLITATGQRVTLRCSPRSGDLSVYWYQQSLDQGLQFLIQYYNGEERAKGNILERFSAQQFPDLHSELNLSSLELGDSALYFCASSVGSGGRETQYFGPGTRLLVL.

The chain's CDR3 is CSVEDGQGWEQYF. In DNA form, the CDR3 reads TGCAGCGTTGAAGATGGACAGGGCTGGGAGCAGTACTTC. V and J are TRBV29-1 and TRBJ2-7, with TRBD1 identical over 8 bases. V shed 0 bases, J shed 7 bases, and the junction held 5 bases outside the gene matches. The CDR3 is made up of 13 amino acids. The V gene's germline CDR1 is SQVTM and CDR2 ANQGSEA.

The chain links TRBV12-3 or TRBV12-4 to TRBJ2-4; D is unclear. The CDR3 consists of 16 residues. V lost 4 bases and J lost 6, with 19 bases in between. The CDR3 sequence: CASSYLSAVSINIQYF. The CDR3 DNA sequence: TGTGCCAGCAGTTATCTATCCGCGGTCTCCATAAACATTCAGTACTTC.

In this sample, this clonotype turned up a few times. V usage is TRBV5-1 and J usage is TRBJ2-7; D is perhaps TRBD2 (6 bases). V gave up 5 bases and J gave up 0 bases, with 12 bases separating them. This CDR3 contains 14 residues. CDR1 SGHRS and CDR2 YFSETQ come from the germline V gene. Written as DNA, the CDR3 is TGCGCCAGCAGAATACAGGAGGGCTCCTACGAGCAGTACTTC. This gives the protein CASRIQEGSYEQYF.

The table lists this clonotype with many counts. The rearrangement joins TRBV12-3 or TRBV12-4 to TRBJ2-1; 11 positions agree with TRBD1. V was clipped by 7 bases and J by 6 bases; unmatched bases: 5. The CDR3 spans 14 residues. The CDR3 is CASKGTGGVNEQFF. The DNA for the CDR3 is TGTGCCAGCAAAGGGACAGGGGGAGTCAATGAGCAGTTCTTC.

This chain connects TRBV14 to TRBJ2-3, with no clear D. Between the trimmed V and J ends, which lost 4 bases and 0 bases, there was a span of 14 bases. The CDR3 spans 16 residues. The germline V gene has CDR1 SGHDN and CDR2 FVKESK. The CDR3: CASSPYPVGSTDTQYF. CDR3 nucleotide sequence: TGTGCCAGCAGCCCCTACCCGGTCGGGAGCACAGATACGCAGTATTTT.

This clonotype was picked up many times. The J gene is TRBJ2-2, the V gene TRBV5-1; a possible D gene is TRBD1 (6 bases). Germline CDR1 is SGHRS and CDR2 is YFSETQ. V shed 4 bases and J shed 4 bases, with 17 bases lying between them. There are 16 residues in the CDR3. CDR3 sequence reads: CASSRGQRSGTGELFF. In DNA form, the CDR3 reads TGCGCCAGCAGCCGAGGACAGCGAAGTGGCACCGGGGAGCTGTTTTTT.

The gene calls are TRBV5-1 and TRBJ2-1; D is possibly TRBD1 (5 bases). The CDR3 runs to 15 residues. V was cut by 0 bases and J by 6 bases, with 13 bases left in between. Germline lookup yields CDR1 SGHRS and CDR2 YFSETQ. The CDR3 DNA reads TGCGCCAGCAGCTTGGAGGGGCGAGTAGGCAATGAGCAGTTCTTC. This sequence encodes CASSLEGRVGNEQFF.

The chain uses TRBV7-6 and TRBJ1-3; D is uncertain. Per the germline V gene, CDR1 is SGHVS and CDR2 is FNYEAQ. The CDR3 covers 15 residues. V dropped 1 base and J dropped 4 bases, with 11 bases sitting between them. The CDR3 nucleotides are TGTGCCAGCAGCTTAGGCAGTTCGCCCGGAAACACCATATATTTT. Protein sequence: CASSLGSSPGNTIYF.

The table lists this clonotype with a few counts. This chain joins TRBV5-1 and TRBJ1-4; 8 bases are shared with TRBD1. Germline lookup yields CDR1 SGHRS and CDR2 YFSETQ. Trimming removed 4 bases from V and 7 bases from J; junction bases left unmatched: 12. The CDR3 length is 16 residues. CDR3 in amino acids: CASSIGQGRQVEKLFF. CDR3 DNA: TGCGCCAGCAGCATAGGACAGGGCAGACAGGTTGAAAAACTGTTTTTT.